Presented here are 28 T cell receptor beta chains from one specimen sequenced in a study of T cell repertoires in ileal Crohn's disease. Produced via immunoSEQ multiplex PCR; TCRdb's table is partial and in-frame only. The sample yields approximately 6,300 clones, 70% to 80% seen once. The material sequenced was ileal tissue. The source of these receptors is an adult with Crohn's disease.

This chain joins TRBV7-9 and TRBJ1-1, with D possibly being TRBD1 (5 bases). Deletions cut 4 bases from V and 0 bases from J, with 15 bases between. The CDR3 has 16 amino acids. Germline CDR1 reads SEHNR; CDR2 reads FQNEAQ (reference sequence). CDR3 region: CASSSYGGALNTEAFF. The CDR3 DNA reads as TGTGCCAGCAGCTCTTATGGAGGGGCCCTGAACACTGAAGCTTTCTTT.

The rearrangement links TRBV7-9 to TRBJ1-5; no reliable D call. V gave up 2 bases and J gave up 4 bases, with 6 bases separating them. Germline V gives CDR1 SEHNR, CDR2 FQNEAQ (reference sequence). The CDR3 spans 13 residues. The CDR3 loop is CASSLTRNQPQHF. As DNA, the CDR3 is TGTGCCAGCAGCTTAACCAGGAATCAGCCCCAGCATTTT.

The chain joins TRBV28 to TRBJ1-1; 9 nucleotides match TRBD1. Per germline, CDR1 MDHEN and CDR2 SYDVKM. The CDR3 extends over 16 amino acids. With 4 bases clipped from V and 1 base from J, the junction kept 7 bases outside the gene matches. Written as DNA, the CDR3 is TGTGCCAGCAGTTCCCCGTCACAGGGGGCGAACACTGAAGCTTTCTTT. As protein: CASSSPSQGANTEAFF.

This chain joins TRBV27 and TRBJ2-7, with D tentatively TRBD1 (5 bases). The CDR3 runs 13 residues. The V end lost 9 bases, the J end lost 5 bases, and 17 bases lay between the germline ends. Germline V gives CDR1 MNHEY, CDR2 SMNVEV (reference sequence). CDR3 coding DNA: TGTGCCAGTTGGCCCAGGACAAGCCACGAGCAGTACTTC. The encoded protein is CASWPRTSHEQYF.

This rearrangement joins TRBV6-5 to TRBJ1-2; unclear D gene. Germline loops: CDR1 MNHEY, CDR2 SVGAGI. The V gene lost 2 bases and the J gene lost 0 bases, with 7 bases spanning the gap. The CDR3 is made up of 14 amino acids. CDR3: CASSYVQTNYGYTF. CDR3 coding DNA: TGTGCCAGCAGTTACGTCCAGACTAACTATGGCTACACCTTC.

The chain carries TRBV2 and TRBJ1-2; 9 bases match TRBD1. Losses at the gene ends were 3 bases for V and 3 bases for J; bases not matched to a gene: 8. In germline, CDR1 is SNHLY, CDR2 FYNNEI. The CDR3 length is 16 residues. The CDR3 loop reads CASSETMDRGYYGYTF. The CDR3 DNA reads TGTGCCAGCAGTGAGACCATGGACAGGGGCTACTATGGCTACACCTTC.

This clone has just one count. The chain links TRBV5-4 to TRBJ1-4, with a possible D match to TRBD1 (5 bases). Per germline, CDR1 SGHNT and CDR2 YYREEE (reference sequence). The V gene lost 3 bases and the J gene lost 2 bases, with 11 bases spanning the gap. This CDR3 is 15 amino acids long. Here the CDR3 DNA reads TGTGCCAGCAGCTCTGGGGGGTCGACTAATGAAAAACTGTTTTTT. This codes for CASSSGGSTNEKLFF.

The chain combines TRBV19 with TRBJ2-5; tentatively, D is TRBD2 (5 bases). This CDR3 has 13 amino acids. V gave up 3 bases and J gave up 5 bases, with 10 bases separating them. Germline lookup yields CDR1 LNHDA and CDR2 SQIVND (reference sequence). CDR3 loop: CASSISPGETQYF. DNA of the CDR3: TGTGCCAGTAGTATCTCGCCGGGGGAGACCCAGTACTTC.

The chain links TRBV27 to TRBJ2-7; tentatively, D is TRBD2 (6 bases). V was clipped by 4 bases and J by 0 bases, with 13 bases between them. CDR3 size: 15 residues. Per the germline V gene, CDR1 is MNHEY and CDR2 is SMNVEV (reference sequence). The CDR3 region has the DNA TGTGCCAGCAGTTGGCTGGGGGGTAGCTCCTACGAGCAGTACTTC. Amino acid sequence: CASSWLGGSSYEQYF.

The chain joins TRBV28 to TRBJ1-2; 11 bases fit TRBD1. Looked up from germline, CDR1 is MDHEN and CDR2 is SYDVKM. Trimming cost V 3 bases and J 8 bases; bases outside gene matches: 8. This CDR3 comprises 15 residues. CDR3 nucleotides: TGTGCCAGCAGTTTGTCTGGACAGGGGGCAAGCGGCTACACCTTC. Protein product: CASSLSGQGASGYTF.

In DNA, the CDR3 is TGCAGCGTTGGGACAGGGCTACAAGAGACCCAGTACTTC. It codes for CSVGTGLQETQYF. The chain has TRBV29-1 and TRBJ2-5; 8 positions match TRBD1. The germline V gene has CDR1 SQVTM and CDR2 ANQGSEA. V trimming: 4 bases; J trimming: 2 bases; junction bases outside the gene matches: 3. The CDR3 is 13 residues long.

The CDR3 reads CAISGVDSEDYGYTF. Here the CDR3 DNA reads TGTGCCATCAGTGGAGTCGACAGCGAAGACTATGGCTACACCTTC. V gene TRBV10-3 combines with J gene TRBJ1-2; D may be TRBD1 (5 bases). Trimming took 4 bases from V and 3 from J, leaving 15 bases between them. CDR3 length: 15 residues. CDR1 and CDR2 (germline): ENHRY, SYGVKD.

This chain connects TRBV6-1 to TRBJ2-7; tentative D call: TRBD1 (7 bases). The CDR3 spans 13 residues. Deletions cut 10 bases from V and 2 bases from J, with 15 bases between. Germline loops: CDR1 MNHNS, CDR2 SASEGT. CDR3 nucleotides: TGTGCCATCAGGGGGAGGCCCACCTACGAGCAGTACTTC. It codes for CAIRGRPTYEQYF.

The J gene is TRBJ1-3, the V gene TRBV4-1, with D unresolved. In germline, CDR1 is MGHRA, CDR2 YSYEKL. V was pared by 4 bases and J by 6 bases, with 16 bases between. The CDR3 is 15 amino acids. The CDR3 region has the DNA TGCGCCAGCAGCCGGCGGGAGGGTCGGGAAAACACCATATATTTT. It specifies CASSRREGRENTIYF.

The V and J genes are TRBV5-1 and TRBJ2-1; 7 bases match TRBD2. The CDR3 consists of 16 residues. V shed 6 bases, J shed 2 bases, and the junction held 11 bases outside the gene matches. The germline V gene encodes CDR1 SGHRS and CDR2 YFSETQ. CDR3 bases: TGCGCCAGCACCAAAGCCCTAGCGGCGGCCTACAATGAGCAGTTCTTC. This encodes CASTKALAAAYNEQFF.

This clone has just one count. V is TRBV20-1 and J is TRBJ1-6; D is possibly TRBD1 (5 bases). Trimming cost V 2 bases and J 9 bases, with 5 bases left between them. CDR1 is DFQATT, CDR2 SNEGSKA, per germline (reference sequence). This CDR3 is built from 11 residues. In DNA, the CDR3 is TGCAGTGCTAGACAGGGTTCACCCCTCCACTTT. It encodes CSARQGSPLHF.

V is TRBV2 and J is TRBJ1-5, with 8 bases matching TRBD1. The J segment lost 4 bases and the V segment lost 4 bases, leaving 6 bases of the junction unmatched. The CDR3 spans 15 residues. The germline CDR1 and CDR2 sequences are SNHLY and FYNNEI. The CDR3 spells CASSGVRGLNQPQHF. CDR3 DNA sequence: TGTGCCAGCAGTGGTGTCAGGGGGCTTAATCAGCCCCAGCATTTT.

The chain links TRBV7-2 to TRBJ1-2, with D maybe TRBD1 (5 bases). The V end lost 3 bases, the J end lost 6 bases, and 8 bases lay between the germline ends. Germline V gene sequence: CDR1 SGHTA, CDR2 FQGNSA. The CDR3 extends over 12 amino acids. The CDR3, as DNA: TGTGCCAGCAGCTTTGCCAGGGATGGCTACACCTTC. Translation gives CASSFARDGYTF.

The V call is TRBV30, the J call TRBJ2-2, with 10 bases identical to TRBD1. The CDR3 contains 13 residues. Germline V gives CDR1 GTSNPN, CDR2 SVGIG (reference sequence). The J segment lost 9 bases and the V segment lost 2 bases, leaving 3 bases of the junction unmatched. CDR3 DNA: TGTGCCTGGAGTCGACAGGGGGCACGGGAGCTGTTTTTT. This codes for CAWSRQGARELFF. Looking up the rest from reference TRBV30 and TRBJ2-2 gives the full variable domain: SQTIHQWPATLVQPVGSPLSLECTVEGTSNPNLYWYRQAAGRGLQLLFYSVGIGQISSEVPQNLSASRPQDRQFILSSKKLLLSDSGFYLCAWSRQGARELFFGEGSRLTVL.

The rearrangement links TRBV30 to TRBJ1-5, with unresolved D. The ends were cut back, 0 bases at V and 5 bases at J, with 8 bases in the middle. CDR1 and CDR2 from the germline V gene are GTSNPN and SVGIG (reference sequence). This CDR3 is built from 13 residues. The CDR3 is CAWSVGGDQPQHF. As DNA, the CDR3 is TGTGCCTGGAGTGTGGGAGGCGATCAGCCCCAGCATTTT.

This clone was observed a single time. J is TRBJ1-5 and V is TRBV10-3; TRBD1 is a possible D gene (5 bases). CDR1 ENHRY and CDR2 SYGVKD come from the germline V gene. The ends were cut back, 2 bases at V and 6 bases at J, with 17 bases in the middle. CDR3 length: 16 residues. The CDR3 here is CAISEPGRGGFQPQHF. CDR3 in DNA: TGTGCCATCAGTGAGCCGGGACGGGGGGGGTTTCAGCCCCAGCATTTT.

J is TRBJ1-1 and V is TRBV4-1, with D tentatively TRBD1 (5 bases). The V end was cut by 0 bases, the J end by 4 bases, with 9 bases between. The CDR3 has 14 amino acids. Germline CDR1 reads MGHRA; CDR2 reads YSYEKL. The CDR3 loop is CASSQDQGSTEAFF. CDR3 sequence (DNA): TGCGCCAGCAGCCAAGATCAGGGTTCCACTGAAGCTTTCTTT.

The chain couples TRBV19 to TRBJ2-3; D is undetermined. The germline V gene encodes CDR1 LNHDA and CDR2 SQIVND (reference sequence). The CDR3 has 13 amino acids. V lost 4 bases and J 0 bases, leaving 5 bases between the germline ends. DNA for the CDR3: TGTGCCAGTAGTAAAACTAGCACAGATACGCAGTATTTT. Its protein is CASSKTSTDTQYF.

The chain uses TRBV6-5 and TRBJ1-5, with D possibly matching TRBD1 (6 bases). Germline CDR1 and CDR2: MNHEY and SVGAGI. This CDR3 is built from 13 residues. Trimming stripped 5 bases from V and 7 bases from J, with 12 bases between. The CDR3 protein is CASSPDRTQPQHF. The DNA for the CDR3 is TGTGCCAGCAGTCCCGACAGGACCCAGCCCCAGCATTTT.

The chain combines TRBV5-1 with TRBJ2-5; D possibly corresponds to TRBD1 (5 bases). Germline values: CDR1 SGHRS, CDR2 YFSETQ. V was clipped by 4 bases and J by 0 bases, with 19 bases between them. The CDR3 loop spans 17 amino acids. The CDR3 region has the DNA TGCGCCAGCAGCCACTGGTGGGGCGGCAATAACCAAGAGACCCAGTACTTC. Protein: CASSHWWGGNNQETQYF.

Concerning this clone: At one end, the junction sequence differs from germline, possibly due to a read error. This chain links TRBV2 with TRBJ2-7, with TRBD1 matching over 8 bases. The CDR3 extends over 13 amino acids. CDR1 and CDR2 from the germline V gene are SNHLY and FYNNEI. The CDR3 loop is CASREGQGMEQYF. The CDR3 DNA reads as TGTGCCAGCAGGGAAGGACAGGGTATGGAGCAGTACTTC.

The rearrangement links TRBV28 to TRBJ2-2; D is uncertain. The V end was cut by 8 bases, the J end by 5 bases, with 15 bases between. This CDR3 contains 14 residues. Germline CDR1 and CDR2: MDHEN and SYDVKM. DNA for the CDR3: TGTGCCAGCGAGGCGTACGCGAGAACCGGGGAGCTGTTTTTT. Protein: CASEAYARTGELFF. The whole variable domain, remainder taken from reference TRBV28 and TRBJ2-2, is DVKVTQSSRYLVKRTGEKVFLECVQDMDHENMFWYRQDPGLGLRLIYFSYDVKMKEKGDIPEGYSVSREKKERFSLILESASTNQTSMYLCASEAYARTGELFFGEGSRLTVL.

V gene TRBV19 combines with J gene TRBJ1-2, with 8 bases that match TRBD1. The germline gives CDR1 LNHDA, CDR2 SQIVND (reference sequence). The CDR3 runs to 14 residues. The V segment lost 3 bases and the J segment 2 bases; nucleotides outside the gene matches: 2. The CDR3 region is CASSMGQENYGYTF. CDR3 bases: TGTGCCAGTAGTATGGGACAGGAAAACTATGGCTACACCTTC.